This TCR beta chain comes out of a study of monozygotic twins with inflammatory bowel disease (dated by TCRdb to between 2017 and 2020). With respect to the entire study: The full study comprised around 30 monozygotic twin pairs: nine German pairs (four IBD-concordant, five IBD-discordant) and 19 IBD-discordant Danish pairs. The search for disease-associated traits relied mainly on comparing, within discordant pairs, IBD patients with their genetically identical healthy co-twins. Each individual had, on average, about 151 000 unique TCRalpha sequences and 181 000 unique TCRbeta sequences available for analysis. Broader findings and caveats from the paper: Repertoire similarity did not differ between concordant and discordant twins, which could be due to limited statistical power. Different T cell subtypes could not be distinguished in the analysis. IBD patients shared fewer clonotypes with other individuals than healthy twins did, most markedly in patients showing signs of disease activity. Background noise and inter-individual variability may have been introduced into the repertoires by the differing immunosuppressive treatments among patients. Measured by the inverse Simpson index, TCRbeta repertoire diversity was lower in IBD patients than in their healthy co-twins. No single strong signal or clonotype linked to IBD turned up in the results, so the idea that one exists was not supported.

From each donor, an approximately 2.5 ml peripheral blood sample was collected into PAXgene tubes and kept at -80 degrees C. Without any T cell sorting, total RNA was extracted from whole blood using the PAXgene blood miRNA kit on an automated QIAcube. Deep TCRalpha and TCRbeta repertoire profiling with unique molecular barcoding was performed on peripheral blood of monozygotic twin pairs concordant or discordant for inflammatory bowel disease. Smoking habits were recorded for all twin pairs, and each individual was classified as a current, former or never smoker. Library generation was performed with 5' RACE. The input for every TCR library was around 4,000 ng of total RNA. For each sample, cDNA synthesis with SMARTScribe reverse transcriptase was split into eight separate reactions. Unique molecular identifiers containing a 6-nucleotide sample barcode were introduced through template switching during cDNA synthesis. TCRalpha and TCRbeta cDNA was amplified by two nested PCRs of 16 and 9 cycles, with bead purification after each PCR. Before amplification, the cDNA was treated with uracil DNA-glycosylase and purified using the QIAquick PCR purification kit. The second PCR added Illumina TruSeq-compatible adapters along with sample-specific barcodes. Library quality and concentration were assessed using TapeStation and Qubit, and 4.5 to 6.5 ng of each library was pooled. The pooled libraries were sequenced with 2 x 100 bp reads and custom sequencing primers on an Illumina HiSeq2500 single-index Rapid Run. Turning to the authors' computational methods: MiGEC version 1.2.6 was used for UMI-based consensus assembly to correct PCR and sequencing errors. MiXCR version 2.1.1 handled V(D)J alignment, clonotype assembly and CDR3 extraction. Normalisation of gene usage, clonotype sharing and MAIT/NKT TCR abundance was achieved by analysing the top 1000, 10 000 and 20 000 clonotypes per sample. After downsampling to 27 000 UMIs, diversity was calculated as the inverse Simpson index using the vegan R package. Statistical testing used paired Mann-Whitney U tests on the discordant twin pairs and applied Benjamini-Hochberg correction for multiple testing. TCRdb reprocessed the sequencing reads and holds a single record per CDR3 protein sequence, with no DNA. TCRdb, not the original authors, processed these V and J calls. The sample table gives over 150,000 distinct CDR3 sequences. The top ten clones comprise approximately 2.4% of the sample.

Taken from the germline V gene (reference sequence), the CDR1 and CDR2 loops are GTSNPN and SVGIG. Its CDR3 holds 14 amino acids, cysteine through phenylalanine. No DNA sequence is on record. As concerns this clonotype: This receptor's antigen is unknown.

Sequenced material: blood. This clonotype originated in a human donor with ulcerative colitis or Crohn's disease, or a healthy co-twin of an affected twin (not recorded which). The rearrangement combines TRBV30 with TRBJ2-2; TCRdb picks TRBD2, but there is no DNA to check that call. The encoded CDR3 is CAWKRLANTGELFF.